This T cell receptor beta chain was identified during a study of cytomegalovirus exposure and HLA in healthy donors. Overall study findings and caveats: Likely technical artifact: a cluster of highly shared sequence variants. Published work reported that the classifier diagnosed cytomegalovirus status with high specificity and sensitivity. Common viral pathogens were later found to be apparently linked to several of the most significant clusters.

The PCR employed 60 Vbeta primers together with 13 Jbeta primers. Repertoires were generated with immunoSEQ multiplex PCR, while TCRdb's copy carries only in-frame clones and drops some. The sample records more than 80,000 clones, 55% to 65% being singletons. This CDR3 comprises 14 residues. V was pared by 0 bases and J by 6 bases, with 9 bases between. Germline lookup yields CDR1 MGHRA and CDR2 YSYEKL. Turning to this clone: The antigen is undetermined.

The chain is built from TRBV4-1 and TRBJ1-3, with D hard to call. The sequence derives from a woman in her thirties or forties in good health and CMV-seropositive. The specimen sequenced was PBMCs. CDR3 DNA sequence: TGCGCCAGCAGCCAAGACGAGGTGGCAAACACCATATATTTT. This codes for CASSQDEVANTIYF.